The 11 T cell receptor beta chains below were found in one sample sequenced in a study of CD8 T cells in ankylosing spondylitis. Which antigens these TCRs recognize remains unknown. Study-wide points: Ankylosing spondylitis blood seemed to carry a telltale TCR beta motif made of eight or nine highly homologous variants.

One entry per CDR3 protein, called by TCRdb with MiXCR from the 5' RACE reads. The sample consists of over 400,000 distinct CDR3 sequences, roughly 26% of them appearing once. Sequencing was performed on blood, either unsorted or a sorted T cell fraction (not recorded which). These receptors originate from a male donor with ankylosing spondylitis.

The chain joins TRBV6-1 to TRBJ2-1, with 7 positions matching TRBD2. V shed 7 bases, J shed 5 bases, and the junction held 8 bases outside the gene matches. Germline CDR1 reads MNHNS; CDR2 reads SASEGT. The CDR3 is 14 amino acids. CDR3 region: CASNPGGGNNEQFF. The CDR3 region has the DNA TGTGCCAGCAATCCGGGCGGGGGAAACAATGAGCAGTTCTTC.

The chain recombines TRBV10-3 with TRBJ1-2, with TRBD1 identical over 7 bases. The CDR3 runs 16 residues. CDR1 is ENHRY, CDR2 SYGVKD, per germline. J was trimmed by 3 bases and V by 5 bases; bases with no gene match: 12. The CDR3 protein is CAISMARDSYYYGYTF. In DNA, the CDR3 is TGTGCCATCAGTATGGCTAGGGACAGCTATTACTATGGCTACACCTTC.

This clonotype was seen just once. The DNA for the CDR3 is TGTGCCAGCAGCTTAGTTGGGGGGGTGGACGAGCAGTACTTC. Protein sequence: CASSLVGGVDEQYF. The rearrangement uses TRBV7-2 and TRBJ2-7; 7 bases fit TRBD2. V shed 1 base, J shed 5 bases, and the junction held 5 bases outside the gene matches. This CDR3 contains 14 residues. Germline V gene data show CDR1 as SGHTA and CDR2 as FQGNSA.

The CDR3 is CASSSGTASNQPQHF. In nucleotides, the CDR3 is TGTGCCAGCAGCTCCGGGACAGCTAGCAATCAGCCCCAGCATTTT. The chain recombines TRBV12-3 or TRBV12-4 with TRBJ1-5; 7 bases are a match to TRBD1. There are 15 residues in the CDR3. Trimming cost V 6 bases and J 0 bases; bases outside gene matches: 5.

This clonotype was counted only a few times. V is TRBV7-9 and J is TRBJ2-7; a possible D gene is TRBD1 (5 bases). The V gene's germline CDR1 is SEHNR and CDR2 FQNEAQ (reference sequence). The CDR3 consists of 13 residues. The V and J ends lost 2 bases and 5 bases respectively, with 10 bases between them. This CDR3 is CASSLRGLNEQYF. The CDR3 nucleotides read TGTGCCAGCAGCTTAAGGGGTTTGAACGAGCAGTACTTC.

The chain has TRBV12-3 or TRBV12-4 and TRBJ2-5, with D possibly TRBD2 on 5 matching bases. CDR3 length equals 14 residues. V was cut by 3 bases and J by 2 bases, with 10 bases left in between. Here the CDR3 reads CASSLGRNQETQYF. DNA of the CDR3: TGTGCCAGCAGTTTGGGGAGAAATCAAGAGACCCAGTACTTC.

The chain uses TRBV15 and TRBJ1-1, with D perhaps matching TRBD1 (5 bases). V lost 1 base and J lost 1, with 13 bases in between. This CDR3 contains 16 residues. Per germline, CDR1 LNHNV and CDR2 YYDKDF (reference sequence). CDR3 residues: CATSRGGRGPNTEAFF. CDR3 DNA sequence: TGTGCCACCAGCAGAGGAGGGAGGGGACCGAACACTGAAGCTTTCTTT.

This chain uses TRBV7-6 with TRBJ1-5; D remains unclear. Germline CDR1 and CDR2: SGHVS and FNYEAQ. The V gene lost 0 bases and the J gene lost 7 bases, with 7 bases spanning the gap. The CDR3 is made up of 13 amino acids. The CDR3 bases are TGTGCCAGCAGCTTAGCCATAGGACAGCCCCAGCATTTT. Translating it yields CASSLAIGQPQHF.

CDR3 nucleotides: TGCAGTGCTAGGTTAACCGGGAGGCGGGGATCCGGGGAGCTGTTTTTT. It yields the protein CSARLTGRRGSGELFF. The rearrangement links TRBV20-1 to TRBJ2-2, with TRBD2 identical over 7 bases. Germline values: CDR1 DFQATT, CDR2 SNEGSKA (reference sequence). The CDR3 consists of 16 residues. Trimming at V came to 3 bases and at J to 6 bases, leaving 13 bases not matched to a gene.

CDR3 in DNA: TGTGCCAGCAGTGGTAGCGGGAGTAGCACAGATACGCAGTATTTT. This sequence encodes CASSGSGSSTDTQYF. The chain couples TRBV12-3 or TRBV12-4 to TRBJ2-3; 9 bases match TRBD2. Trimming at V came to 5 bases and at J to 0 bases, leaving 3 bases not matched to a gene. This CDR3 region has 15 residues.

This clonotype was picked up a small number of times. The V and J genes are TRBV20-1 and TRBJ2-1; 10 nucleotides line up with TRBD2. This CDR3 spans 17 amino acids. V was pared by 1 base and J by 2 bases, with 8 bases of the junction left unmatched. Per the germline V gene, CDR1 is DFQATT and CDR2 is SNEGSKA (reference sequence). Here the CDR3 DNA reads TGCAGTGCTAGAGTAGCAGCGGGAGGGCCACCCTACAATGAGCAGTTCTTC. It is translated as CSARVAAGGPPYNEQFF.